Listed below are T cell receptor beta chains from one sample, sequenced in a study of blood T cell repertoires in COVID-19. Data came from immunoSEQ multiplex PCR; TCRdb stores just in-frame clones and leaves some out. The data contain about 190,000 clones, approximately 90% of them singletons. The sequencing input was peripheral blood. The origin of the receptors is a woman aged 40 to 50 who had recovered from COVID-19. Each CDR3 is given with its conserved first and last residue. The D gene is left open where the match is weak. Expanded clones are given a class, and other clones once, few, many or no size at all.

size: NA; V: TRBV20-1; D: NA; J: TRBJ1-5; DNA: TGCAGTGCTAGTATCTCCTTTCAGGGCTATGGCAATCAGCCCCAGCATTTT; CDR3: CSASISFQGYGNQPQHF
size: once; V: TRBV11-3; D: NA; J: TRBJ2-7; DNA: TGTGCCAGCAGCTCCGGGTCTGGTGAGCAGTACTTC; CDR3: CASSSGSGEQYF
size: NA; V: TRBV5-1; D: TRBD2; J: TRBJ2-3; DNA: TGCGCCAGCAGCGGACGACTAGCGGGAGCGTCAGATACGCAGTATTTT; CDR3: CASSGRLAGASDTQYF
size: NA; V: TRBV28; D: NA; J: TRBJ2-7; DNA: TGTGCCAGCAGTAGGTTCCAGGCCTCCTACGAGCAGTACTTC; CDR3: CASSRFQASYEQYF
size: NA; V: TRBV27; D: NA; J: TRBJ1-5; DNA: TGTGCCAGCAGACCGATAAGGGACACCCAGCATTTT; CDR3: CASRPIRDTQHF
size: NA; V: TRBV5-1; D: TRBD1; J: TRBJ1-3; DNA: TGCGCCAGCAGCCGGACAGGGGGCCTAAAGGGCCCGTCTGGAAACACCATATATTTT; CDR3: CASSRTGGLKGPSGNTIYF
size: NA; V: TRBV19; D: NA; J: TRBJ2-7; DNA: TGTGCCAGTAGTAGCTACCAAAAGGAGGGCTACGAGCAGTACTTC; CDR3: CASSSYQKEGYEQYF
size: NA; V: TRBV3-1/TRBV3-2; D: NA; J: TRBJ1-6; DNA: TGTGCCAGCAGCCAAGATCCCGGGAATAATTCACCCCTCCACTTT; CDR3: CASSQDPGNNSPLHF
size: NA; V: TRBV28; D: NA; J: TRBJ2-1; DNA: TGTGCCAGCAGTCTCCGGGATTCTAGCTCCTACAATGAGCAGTTCTTC; CDR3: CASSLRDSSSYNEQFF
size: NA; V: TRBV6-5; D: NA; J: TRBJ1-1; DNA: TGTGCCAGCAGTTTATCCAGGCCGAACACTGAAGCTTTCTTT; CDR3: CASSLSRPNTEAFF
size: once; V: TRBV13; D: TRBD1; J: TRBJ2-2; DNA: TGTGCCAGCAGCTTGACAGGGGCCCCCGGGGAGCTGTTTTTT; CDR3: CASSLTGAPGELFF
size: NA; V: TRBV6-5; D: TRBD2; J: TRBJ2-1; DNA: TGTGCCAGCAGAGGGACTAGTGCCTTGGGTGAGCAGTTCTTC; CDR3: CASRGTSALGEQFF
size: once; V: TRBV27; D: TRBD1; J: TRBJ1-1; DNA: TGTGCCAGCAGTACTCCCGGGACAGGGTTCGGCACTGAAGCTTTCTTT; CDR3: CASSTPGTGFGTEAFF
size: NA; V: TRBV5-6; D: TRBD2; J: TRBJ2-2; DNA: TGTGCCAGCAGCTTTACTAGCGGGGGAGTGGCCGGGGAGCTGTTTTTT; CDR3: CASSFTSGGVAGELFF
size: NA; V: TRBV28; D: NA; J: TRBJ1-2; DNA: TGTGCCAGCAGTTTAGGGGGGGCTGGGAAGGGCTACACCTTC; CDR3: CASSLGGAGKGYTF